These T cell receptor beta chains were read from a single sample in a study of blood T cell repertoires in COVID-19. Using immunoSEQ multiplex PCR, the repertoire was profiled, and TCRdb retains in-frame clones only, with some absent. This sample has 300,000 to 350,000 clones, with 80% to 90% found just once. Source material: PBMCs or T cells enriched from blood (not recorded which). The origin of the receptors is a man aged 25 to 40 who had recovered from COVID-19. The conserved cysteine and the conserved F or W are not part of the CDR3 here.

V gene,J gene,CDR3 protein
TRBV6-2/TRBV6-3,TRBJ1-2,ASSLPSYRVGYGYT
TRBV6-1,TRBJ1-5,ASSEVTGNRYQPQH
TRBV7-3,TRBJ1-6,ASSRGQGGSPLH
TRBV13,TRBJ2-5,ASSLGGGGATKTQY
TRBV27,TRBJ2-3,ATCGTGGIDTQY
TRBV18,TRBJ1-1,ASSPLGGSEAF
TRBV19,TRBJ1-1,ASRRGTGSRRNTEAF
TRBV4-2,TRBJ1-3,ASSQDLRGSSGNTIY
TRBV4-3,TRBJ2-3,ASSQETGKGDTQY
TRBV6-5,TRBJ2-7,ASSYSAGPVAYEQY
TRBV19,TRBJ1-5,ASSRRARTDGQPQH
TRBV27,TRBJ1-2,ASSLSSEIYGYT
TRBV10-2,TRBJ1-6,ASRGQGESSPLH
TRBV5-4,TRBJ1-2,ASRPGTGVNYGYT
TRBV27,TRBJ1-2,ASSLDRDYGYT
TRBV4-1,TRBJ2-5,ASSRDGLAGQGTQY
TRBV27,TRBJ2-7,ASSQSTGSYEQY
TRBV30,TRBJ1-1,AWSVWGHTEAF
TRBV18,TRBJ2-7,ASSRSGGLEYEQY
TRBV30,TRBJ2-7,AWSVGSYEQY
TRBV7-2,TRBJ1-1,ASSPGRNTEAF
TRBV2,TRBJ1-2,ASRSSTGNYGYT
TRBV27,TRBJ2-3,ASSIKTSGESTDTQY
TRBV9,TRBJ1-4,ASSGRGLGGGEKLF
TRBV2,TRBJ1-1,ASSVQGAYTEAF
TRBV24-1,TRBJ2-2,ATSDSRPGLVTGELF
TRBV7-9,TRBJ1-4,ASSLLPDRDEKLF
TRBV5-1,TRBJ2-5,ASSPPEGVPGTQY
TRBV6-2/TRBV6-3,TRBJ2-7,ASSYSTGGYEQY
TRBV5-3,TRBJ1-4,ARSGRQGTNEKLF
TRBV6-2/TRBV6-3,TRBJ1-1,ASSSRLRGGTEAF
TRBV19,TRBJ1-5,ASSPGAWGNQPQH
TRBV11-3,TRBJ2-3,ASSPGQGYTDTQY
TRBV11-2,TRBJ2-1,ASSPRGGPNNEQF
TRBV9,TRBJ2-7,ASSVGGTSGGTYEQY
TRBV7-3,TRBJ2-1,ASSLNRGPYNEQF